This TCR beta chain is drawn from a study of T cells in tuberculosis. After thawing and overnight rest, PBMC were stained with GMM-loaded CD1B tetramer, viability dye and anti-CD3 for sorting. C32 glucose monomycolate from Rhodococcus equi was loaded onto the CD1B tetramers. PBMC for tetramer sorting were first depleted of CD14-expressing monocytes. Sequencing of TCR-alpha and TCR-beta chains was unpaired. Libraries were prepared by immunoSEQ multiplex PCR; TCRdb keeps only in-frame clonotypes and omits some of them. Of nearly 60,000 clones in the sample, roughly 86% were seen once. The germline V gene has CDR1 SGHKS and CDR2 YYEKEE (reference sequence). The CDR3 contains 15 residues.

Sample: CD1b-GMM tetramer-negative cells sorted from PBMCs. The receptor was derived from an adult woman with latent tuberculosis. The chain carries TRBV5-5 and TRBJ2-5; TRBD2 matches at 7 bases. The tail of the sequence fits TRBJ2-7 better, so the J call may be wrong. CDR3 DNA: TGTGCCAGCAGCATAACCGGACTAGTAGAAGGCGAGCAGTACTTC. Residues: CASSITGLVEGEQYF.